Listed below are T cell receptor beta chains from one sample, sequenced in a study of shared clonotypes between healthy human individuals. Only in-frame clones appear in the TCRdb table, and some are missing; sequencing was by immunoSEQ multiplex PCR. This table holds some 360,000 clones, around 67% found once. The specimen sequenced was memory CD4+ T cells sorted from blood. The source of these receptors is a man aged 25-45 years in good health. CDR3s include the opening cysteine and the closing phenylalanine or tryptophan. The D gene is left open where the match is weak. Expanded clones get a size class; other rows say once, few or many, or leave the size out.

V: TRBV5-4; D: TRBD1; size: .; J: TRBJ1-3; DNA: TGTGCCAGCAGCAACGGACAGGCCCGCTCTGGAAACACCATATATTTT; CDR3: CASSNGQARSGNTIYF
V: TRBV9; D: .; size: few; J: TRBJ1-1; DNA: TGTGCCAGCAGCGCCGGGACCCTGGGGAACACTGAAGCTTTCTTT; CDR3: CASSAGTLGNTEAFF
V: TRBV27; D: .; size: few; J: TRBJ2-7; DNA: TGTGCCAGCAGACAAACAGGGAGATACGAGCAGTACTTC; CDR3: CASRQTGRYEQYF
V: TRBV5-3; D: .; size: .; J: TRBJ1-5; DNA: TGTGCCAGAAGCCGCGGTAAGGGGCACGATAGCAATCAGCCCCAGCATTTT; CDR3: CARSRGKGHDSNQPQHF
V: TRBV5-6; D: .; size: .; J: TRBJ2-2; DNA: TGTGCCAGCACGTACAGTGGGGAGCTGTTTTTT; CDR3: CASTYSGELFF
V: TRBV7-2; D: .; size: .; J: TRBJ2-5; DNA: TGTGCCAGCAGCTTATATGGACAGCAGCAAGAGACCCAGTACTTC; CDR3: CASSLYGQQQETQYF
V: TRBV4-1; D: .; size: .; J: TRBJ2-3; DNA: TGCGCCAGCAGCCAAGATACTTCTAGCGCCCCTAGCACAGATACGCAGTATTTT; CDR3: CASSQDTSSAPSTDTQYF
V: TRBV10-3; D: .; size: .; J: TRBJ1-2; DNA: TGTCTCACCAGGCAGGACCCTAACTATGGCTACACCTTC; CDR3: CLTRQDPNYGYTF
V: TRBV2; D: .; size: few; J: TRBJ1-3; DNA: TGTGCCAGCAGAATACAGGTCTCTGGAAACACCATATATTTT; CDR3: CASRIQVSGNTIYF
V: TRBV5-8; D: TRBD2; size: .; J: TRBJ2-1; DNA: TGTGCCAGCAGCTTGTCTAGCGGGAGATACAATGAGCAGTTCTTC; CDR3: CASSLSSGRYNEQFF
V: TRBV28; D: .; size: .; J: TRBJ1-5; DNA: TGTGCCAGCAGCCGGTCTAGGCCCCAGCATTTT; CDR3: CASSRSRPQHF
V: TRBV4-1; D: .; size: .; J: TRBJ2-1; DNA: TGCGCCAGCAGCCGGGAGGACAGGAACAATGAGCAGTTCTTC; CDR3: CASSREDRNNEQFF
V: TRBV20-1; D: TRBD2; size: .; J: TRBJ2-1; DNA: TGTAATAGCGGGAGCCACAATGAGCAGTTCTTC; CDR3: CNSGSHNEQFF
V: TRBV7-2; D: TRBD1; size: .; J: TRBJ1-2; DNA: TGTGCCAGCAGCCGTGGGACAGCCGAGTCCCGCAACTATGGCTACACCTTC; CDR3: CASSRGTAESRNYGYTF
V: TRBV14; D: .; size: .; J: TRBJ2-3; DNA: TGTGCCAGCAGCCTGGGGGTTAGCGGCACAGATACGCAGTATTTT; CDR3: CASSLGVSGTDTQYF
V: TRBV6-5; D: .; size: .; J: TRBJ1-1; DNA: TGTGCCAGCACGGCTGGGAGGGTAACAAACACTGAAGCTTTCTTT; CDR3: CASTAGRVTNTEAFF
V: TRBV5-1; D: .; size: .; J: TRBJ2-1; DNA: TGCGCCAGCAGCTTTACCCTTAGCACCTACAATGAGCAGTTCTTC; CDR3: CASSFTLSTYNEQFF
V: TRBV10-1; D: .; size: many; J: TRBJ2-1; DNA: TGCGCCAGCAGTAACCCCCAGACTGAGCAGTTCTTC; CDR3: CASSNPQTEQFF
V: TRBV2; D: .; size: .; J: TRBJ2-2; DNA: TGTGCCAGCAGTGAGAGGACAAAGGGCGGGGAGCTGTTTTTT; CDR3: CASSERTKGGELFF
V: TRBV7-9; D: TRBD1; size: .; J: TRBJ1-1; DNA: TGTGCCAGCAGCTTAAGGACAGGGGGCGTTTGGATGAACACTGAAGCTTTCTTT; CDR3: CASSLRTGGVWMNTEAFF
V: TRBV5-1; D: .; size: .; J: TRBJ2-2; DNA: TGCGCCAGCAGCTCATTTAGCGGGAACACCGGGGAGCTGTTTTTT; CDR3: CASSSFSGNTGELFF
V: TRBV18; D: .; size: .; J: TRBJ1-4; DNA: TGTGCCAGCTCACCGAGGGGGGGCAGCGAACTGTTTTTT; CDR3: CASSPRGGSELFF
V: TRBV4-1; D: TRBD1; size: once; J: TRBJ1-1; DNA: TGCGCCAGCAGCCGAGAACAGGGGGCGCCTGAAGCTTTCTTT; CDR3: CASSREQGAPEAFF
V: TRBV27; D: .; size: .; J: TRBJ2-7; DNA: TGTGCCAGCAGTTTCTTGGGATCCTCCTACGAGCAGTACTTC; CDR3: CASSFLGSSYEQYF
V: TRBV5-4; D: .; size: .; J: TRBJ2-3; DNA: TGTGCCAGCAGCGGGGGACTCACAGATACGCAGTATTTT; CDR3: CASSGGLTDTQYF
V: TRBV19; D: .; size: .; J: TRBJ2-1; DNA: TGTGCCAGTAGTATTCTGCGGTCTGGGGGTTCCAATGAGCAGTTCTTC; CDR3: CASSILRSGGSNEQFF
V: TRBV10-2; D: TRBD2; size: once; J: TRBJ2-7; DNA: TGCGCCAGCAGGGAGACTAGCGGATGGAACGAGCAGTACTTC; CDR3: CASRETSGWNEQYF
V: TRBV5-6; D: TRBD1; size: .; J: TRBJ2-5; DNA: TGTGCCAGCAGCCAAACAGGGGTTGCAGAGACCCAGTACTTC; CDR3: CASSQTGVAETQYF
V: TRBV29-1; D: .; size: few; J: TRBJ2-7; DNA: TGCAGCGTCGGGGGAATAGAGGGTGGGACTTTGGACGAGCAGTACTTC; CDR3: CSVGGIEGGTLDEQYF
V: TRBV6-5; D: TRBD1; size: .; J: TRBJ1-4; DNA: TGTGCCAGCAGGGGTGGACAGGCTGGTGAAAAACTGTTTTTT; CDR3: CASRGGQAGEKLFF
V: TRBV19; D: .; size: .; J: TRBJ2-7; DNA: TGTGCCAGTAGGCCGGGTCCTACCTACGAGCAGTACTTC; CDR3: CASRPGPTYEQYF
V: TRBV27; D: .; size: .; J: TRBJ1-5; DNA: TGTGCCAGCAGTTCGACAGGACTGGGTCAGCCCCAGCATTTT; CDR3: CASSSTGLGQPQHF
V: TRBV6-1; D: .; size: .; J: TRBJ1-5; DNA: TGTGCCAGCAGTCATAGAGGGGGAGGGAATCAGCCCCAGCATTTT; CDR3: CASSHRGGGNQPQHF
V: TRBV7-9; D: TRBD2; size: .; J: TRBJ2-2; DNA: TGTGCCAGCAGCTTTGCGGGAGGAAACACCGGGGAGCTGTTTTTT; CDR3: CASSFAGGNTGELFF
V: TRBV7-2; D: .; size: .; J: TRBJ2-3; DNA: TGTGCCAGCAGCCCTCCGCCCTCCGTTCTTTTTGGGGAAATGGATACGCAGTATTTT; CDR3: CASSPPPSVLFGEMDTQYF
V: TRBV29-1; D: TRBD1; size: .; J: TRBJ2-3; DNA: TGCAGCGTTGAGGGACAGGGGGTTTCTAGCACAGATACGCAGTATTTT; CDR3: CSVEGQGVSSTDTQYF
V: TRBV7-8; D: .; size: .; J: TRBJ2-7; DNA: TGTGCCAGCAGGCAACTAGGACAGCCCTACGAGCAGTACTTC; CDR3: CASRQLGQPYEQYF
V: TRBV19; D: .; size: .; J: TRBJ2-3; DNA: TGTGCCTGCAACCAGGGAATGTCAGATACGCAGTATTTT; CDR3: CACNQGMSDTQYF
V: TRBV10-2; D: TRBD1; size: .; J: TRBJ2-5; DNA: TGCGCCACCAGGGGACAGGGGGCTCGGGAGACCCAGTACTTC; CDR3: CATRGQGARETQYF
V: TRBV30; D: TRBD2; size: .; J: TRBJ2-3; DNA: TGTGCCTGGAGTCTACTAGCGGGGAGTACGCAGTATTTT; CDR3: CAWSLLAGSTQYF
V: TRBV29-1; D: .; size: .; J: TRBJ2-7; DNA: TGCAGCGTTTTTGGGGGATCCTACGAGCAGTACTTC; CDR3: CSVFGGSYEQYF
V: TRBV7-3; D: .; size: .; J: TRBJ1-1; DNA: TGTGCCAGCAGCCCCCGGGACACCCAGATAACTGAAGCTTTCTTT; CDR3: CASSPRDTQITEAFF
V: TRBV4-3; D: TRBD1; size: once; J: TRBJ2-1; DNA: TGCGCCAGCAGACGGAACGACAGGGCGGATGAGCAGTTCTTC; CDR3: CASRRNDRADEQFF
V: TRBV19; D: .; size: .; J: TRBJ1-5; DNA: TGTGCCAGTAGTATAACAGGAGGCAATCAGCCCCAGCATTTT; CDR3: CASSITGGNQPQHF
V: TRBV5-4; D: .; size: few; J: TRBJ2-3; DNA: TGTGCCAGCAGCGAGCCTAGCAAGGCGCAGTATTTT; CDR3: CASSEPSKAQYF
V: TRBV15; D: TRBD2; size: few; J: TRBJ2-1; DNA: TGTGCCACCAGCACTAGCGGGAGTAATGAGCAGTTCTTC; CDR3: CATSTSGSNEQFF
V: TRBV19; D: .; size: few; J: TRBJ1-1; DNA: TGTGCCAGTAGTATGGGCCTCATGGGCGGCACTGAAGCTTTCTTT; CDR3: CASSMGLMGGTEAFF
V: TRBV30; D: TRBD1; size: .; J: TRBJ2-7; DNA: TGTGCCTGGAGCGGCCGGATGACAGGGACCTACGAGCAGTACTTC; CDR3: CAWSGRMTGTYEQYF
V: TRBV5-1; D: .; size: .; J: TRBJ2-5; DNA: TGCGCCAGCAGGGGTTACAGGGCGCAAGAGACCCAGTACTTC; CDR3: CASRGYRAQETQYF
V: TRBV5-5; D: TRBD2; size: few; J: TRBJ2-7; DNA: TGTGCCAGCAGCCCTCGGGGAGCTCGACTAGCGGGGCACGAGCAGTACTTC; CDR3: CASSPRGARLAGHEQYF
V: TRBV2; D: TRBD1; size: .; J: TRBJ2-5; DNA: TGTGCCAGCAGTGGGACAGGACAAGAGACCCAGTACTTC; CDR3: CASSGTGQETQYF
V: TRBV11-2; D: .; size: .; J: TRBJ2-7; DNA: TGTGCCAGCAGCTTAATAAGCGGAACCTACGAGCAGTACTTC; CDR3: CASSLISGTYEQYF
V: TRBV20-1; D: .; size: .; J: TRBJ2-1; DNA: TGCAGTGCTGTAATAGACTGGGAGCAGTTCTTC; CDR3: CSAVIDWEQFF
V: TRBV2; D: .; size: .; J: TRBJ2-5; DNA: TGTGCCAGCGAAATGGCAGAGACCCAGTACTTC; CDR3: CASEMAETQYF
V: TRBV5-4; D: .; size: .; J: TRBJ2-3; DNA: TGTGCCAGCAGCTTAGGAGGGAGCGCAGATACGCAGTATTTT; CDR3: CASSLGGSADTQYF